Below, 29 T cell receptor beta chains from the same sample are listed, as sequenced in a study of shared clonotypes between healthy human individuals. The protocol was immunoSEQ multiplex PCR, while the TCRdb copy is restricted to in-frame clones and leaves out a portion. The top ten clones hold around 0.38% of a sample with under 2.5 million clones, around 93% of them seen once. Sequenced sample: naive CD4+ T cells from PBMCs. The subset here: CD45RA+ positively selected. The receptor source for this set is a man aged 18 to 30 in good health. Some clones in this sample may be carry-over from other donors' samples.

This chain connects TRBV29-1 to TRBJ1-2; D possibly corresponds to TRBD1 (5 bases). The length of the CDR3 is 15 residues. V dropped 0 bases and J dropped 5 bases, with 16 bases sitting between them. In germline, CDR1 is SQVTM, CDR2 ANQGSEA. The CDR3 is CSVEDGSPGGYGYTF. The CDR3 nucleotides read TGCAGCGTTGAAGATGGCAGCCCCGGGGGATATGGCTACACCTTC.

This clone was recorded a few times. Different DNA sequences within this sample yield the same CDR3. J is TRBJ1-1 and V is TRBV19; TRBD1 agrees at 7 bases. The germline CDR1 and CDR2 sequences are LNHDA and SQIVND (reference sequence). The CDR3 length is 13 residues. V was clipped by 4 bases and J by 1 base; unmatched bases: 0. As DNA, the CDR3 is TGTGCCAGTAGTAGACAGGGGAACACTGAAGCTTTCTTT. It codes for CASSRQGNTEAFF.

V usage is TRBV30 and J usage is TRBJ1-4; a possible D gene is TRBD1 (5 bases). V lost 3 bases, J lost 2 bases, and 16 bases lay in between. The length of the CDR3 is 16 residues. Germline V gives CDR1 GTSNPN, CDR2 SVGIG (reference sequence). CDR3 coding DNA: TGTGCCTGGAGAGCTTCGGGGGTTGCGACTAATGAAAAACTGTTTTTT. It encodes CAWRASGVATNEKLFF.

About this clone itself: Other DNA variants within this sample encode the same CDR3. CDR3 bases: TGCGCCAGCAGCTTTTCGGGGACCCCCTACGAGCAGTACTTC. Protein sequence: CASSFSGTPYEQYF. The V gene is TRBV5-1, the J gene TRBJ2-7; either TRBD1 or TRBD2 may supply D (5 bases each). Trimming left V 2 bases short and J 2 bases short, with 11 bases between. Germline CDR1 reads SGHRS; CDR2 reads YFSETQ. The CDR3 has 14 residues.

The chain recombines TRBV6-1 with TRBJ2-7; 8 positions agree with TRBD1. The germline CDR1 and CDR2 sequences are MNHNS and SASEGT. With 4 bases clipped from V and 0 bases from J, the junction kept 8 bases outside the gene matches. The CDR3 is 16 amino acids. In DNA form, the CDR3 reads TGTGCCAGCAGTGGAAGGACAGGGAAGGACTCCTACGAGCAGTACTTC. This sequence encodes CASSGRTGKDSYEQYF.

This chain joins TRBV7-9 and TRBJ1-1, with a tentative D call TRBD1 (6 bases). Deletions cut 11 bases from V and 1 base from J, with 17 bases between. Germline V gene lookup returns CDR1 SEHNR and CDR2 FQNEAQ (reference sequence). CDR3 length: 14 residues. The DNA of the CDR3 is TGTGCCGGTACCGAGGGCAGGGGGAACACTGAAGCTTTCTTT. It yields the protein CAGTEGRGNTEAFF.

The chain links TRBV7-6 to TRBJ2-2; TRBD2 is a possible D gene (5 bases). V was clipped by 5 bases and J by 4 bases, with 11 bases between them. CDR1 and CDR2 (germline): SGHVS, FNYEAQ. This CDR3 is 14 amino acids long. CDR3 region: CASSAGPGTGELFF. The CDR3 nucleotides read TGTGCCAGCAGCGCGGGCCCGGGCACCGGGGAGCTGTTTTTT.

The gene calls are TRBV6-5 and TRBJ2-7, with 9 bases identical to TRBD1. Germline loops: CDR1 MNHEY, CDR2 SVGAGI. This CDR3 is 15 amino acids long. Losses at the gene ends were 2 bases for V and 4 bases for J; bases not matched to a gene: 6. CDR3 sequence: CASSYTGTGQYEQYF. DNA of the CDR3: TGTGCCAGCAGTTACACCGGGACAGGGCAATACGAGCAGTACTTC.

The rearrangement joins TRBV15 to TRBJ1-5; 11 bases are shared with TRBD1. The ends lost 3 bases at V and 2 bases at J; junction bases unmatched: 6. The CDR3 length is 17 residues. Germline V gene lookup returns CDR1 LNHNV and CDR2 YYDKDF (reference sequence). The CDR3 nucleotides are TGTGCCACCAGCAGGGACAGGGGGCTCTTGGGCAATCAGCCCCAGCATTTT. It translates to CATSRDRGLLGNQPQHF.

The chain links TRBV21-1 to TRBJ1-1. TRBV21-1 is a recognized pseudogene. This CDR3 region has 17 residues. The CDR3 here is CASSRRPGGPRDTEAFF. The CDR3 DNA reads TGTGCCAGCAGCCGCCGGCCAGGAGGCCCTAGGGACACTGAAGCTTTCTTT.

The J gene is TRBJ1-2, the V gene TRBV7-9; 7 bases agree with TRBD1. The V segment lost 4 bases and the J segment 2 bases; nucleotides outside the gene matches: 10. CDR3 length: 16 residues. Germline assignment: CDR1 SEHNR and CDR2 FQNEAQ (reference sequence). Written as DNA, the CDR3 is TGTGCCAGCAGCTCCCTCATGTGGACAGGAAACTATGGCTACACCTTC. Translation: CASSSLMWTGNYGYTF. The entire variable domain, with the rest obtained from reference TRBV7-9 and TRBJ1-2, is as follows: DTGVSQNPRHKITKRGQNVTFRCDPISEHNRLYWYRQTLGQGPEFLTYFQNEAQLEKSRLLSDRFSAERPKGSFSTLEIQRTEQGDSAMYLCASSSLMWTGNYGYTFGSGTRLTVV.

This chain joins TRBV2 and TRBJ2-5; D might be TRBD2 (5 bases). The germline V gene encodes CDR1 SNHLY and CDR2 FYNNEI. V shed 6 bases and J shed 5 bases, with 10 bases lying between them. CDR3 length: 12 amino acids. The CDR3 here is CASRERVETQYF. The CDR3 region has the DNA TGTGCCAGCAGAGAGAGGGTGGAGACCCAGTACTTC. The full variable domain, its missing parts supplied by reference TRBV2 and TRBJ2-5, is EPEVTQTPSHQVTQMGQEVILRCVPISNHLYFYWYRQILGQKVEFLVSFYNNEISEKSEIFDDQFSVERPDGSNFTLKIRSTKLEDSAMYFCASRERVETQYFGPGTRLLVL.

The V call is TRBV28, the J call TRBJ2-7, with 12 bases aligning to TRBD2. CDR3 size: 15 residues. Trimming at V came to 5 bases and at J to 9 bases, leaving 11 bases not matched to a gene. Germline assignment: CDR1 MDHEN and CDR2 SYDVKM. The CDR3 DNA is TGTGCCAGCAGTAGGACTAGCGGGACCTCATCGGTGCAGTACTTC. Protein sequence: CASSRTSGTSSVQYF.

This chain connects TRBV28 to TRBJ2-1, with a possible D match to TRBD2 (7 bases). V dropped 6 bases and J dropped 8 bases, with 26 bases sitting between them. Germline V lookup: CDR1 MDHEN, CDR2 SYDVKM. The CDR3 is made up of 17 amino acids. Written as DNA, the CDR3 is TGTGCCAGCAGCTACTCAAGGGGGACTATAGGCTATCATGAGCAGTTCTTC. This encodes CASSYSRGTIGYHEQFF. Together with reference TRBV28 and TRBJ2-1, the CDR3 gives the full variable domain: DVKVTQSSRYLVKRTGEKVFLECVQDMDHENMFWYRQDPGLGLRLIYFSYDVKMKEKGDIPEGYSVSREKKERFSLILESASTNQTSMYLCASSYSRGTIGYHEQFFGPGTRLTVL.

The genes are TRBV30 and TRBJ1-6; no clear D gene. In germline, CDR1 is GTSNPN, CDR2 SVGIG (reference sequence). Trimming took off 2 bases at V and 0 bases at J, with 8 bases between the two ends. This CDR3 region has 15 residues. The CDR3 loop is CAWSRSSSYNSPLHF. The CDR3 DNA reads TGTGCCTGGAGTCGGAGTAGCTCCTATAATTCACCCCTCCACTTT.

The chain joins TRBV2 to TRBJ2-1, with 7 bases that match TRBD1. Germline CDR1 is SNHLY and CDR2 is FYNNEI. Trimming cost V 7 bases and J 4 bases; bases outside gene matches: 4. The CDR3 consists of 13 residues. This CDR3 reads CASTEDRYNEQFF. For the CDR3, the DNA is TGTGCCAGCACTGAGGACAGGTACAATGAGCAGTTCTTC. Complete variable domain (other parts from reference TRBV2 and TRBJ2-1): EPEVTQTPSHQVTQMGQEVILRCVPISNHLYFYWYRQILGQKVEFLVSFYNNEISEKSEIFDDQFSVERPDGSNFTLKIRSTKLEDSAMYFCASTEDRYNEQFFGPGTRLTVL.

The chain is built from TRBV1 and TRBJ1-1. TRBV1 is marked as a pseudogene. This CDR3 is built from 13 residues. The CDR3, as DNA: TGCACCAGCAGCCCAGGACTCGTCCGGAGGGCTTTCTTT. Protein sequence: CTSSPGLVRRAFF.

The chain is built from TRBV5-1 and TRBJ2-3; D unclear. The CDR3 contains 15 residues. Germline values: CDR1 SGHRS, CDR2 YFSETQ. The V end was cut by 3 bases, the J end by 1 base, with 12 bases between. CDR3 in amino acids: CASSWQAAGTDTQYF. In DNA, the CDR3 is TGCGCCAGCAGCTGGCAGGCCGCTGGCACAGATACGCAGTATTTT.

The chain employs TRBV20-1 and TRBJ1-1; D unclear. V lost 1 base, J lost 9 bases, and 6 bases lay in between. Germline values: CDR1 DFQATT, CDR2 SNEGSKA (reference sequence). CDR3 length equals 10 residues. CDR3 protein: CSARAEQAFF. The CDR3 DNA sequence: TGCAGTGCTAGAGCGGAGCAAGCTTTCTTT.

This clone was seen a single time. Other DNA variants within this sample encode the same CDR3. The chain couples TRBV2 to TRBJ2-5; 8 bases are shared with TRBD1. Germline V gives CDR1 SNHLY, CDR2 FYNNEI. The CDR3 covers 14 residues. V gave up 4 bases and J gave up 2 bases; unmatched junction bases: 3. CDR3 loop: CASSVDRAQETQYF. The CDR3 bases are TGTGCCAGCAGTGTGGACAGGGCTCAAGAGACCCAGTACTTC.

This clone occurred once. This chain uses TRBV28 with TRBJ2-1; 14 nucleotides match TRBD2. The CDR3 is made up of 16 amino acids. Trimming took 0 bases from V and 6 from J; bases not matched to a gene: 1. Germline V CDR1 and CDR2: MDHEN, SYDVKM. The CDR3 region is CASSLWGLAGVNEQFF. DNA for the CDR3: TGTGCCAGCAGTTTATGGGGACTAGCGGGAGTCAATGAGCAGTTCTTC.

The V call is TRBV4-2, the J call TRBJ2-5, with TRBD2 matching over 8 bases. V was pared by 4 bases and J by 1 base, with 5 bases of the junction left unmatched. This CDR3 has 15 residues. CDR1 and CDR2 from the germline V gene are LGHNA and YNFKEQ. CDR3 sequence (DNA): TGTGCCAGCAGCCGGCAGACTAGCGTCCAAGAGACCCAGTACTTC. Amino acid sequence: CASSRQTSVQETQYF.

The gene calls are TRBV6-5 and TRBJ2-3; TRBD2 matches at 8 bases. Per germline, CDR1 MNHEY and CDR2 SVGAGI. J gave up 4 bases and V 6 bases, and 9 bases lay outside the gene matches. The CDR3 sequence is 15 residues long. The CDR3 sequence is CASRSAGRGADTQYF. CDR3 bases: TGTGCCAGCAGATCGGCAGGGCGGGGGGCAGATACGCAGTATTTT.

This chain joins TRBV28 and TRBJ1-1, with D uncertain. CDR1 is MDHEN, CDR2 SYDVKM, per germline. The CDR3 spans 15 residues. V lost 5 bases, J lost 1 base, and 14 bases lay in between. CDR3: CASSPAALWNTEAFF. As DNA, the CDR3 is TGTGCCAGCAGTCCGGCAGCGCTATGGAACACTGAAGCTTTCTTT.

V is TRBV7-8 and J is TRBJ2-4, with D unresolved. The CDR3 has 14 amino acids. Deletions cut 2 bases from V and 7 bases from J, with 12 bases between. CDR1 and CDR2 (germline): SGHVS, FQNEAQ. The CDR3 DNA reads TGTGCCAGCAGCTTATCCAGGTCGAGCAACATTCAGTACTTC. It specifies CASSLSRSSNIQYF.

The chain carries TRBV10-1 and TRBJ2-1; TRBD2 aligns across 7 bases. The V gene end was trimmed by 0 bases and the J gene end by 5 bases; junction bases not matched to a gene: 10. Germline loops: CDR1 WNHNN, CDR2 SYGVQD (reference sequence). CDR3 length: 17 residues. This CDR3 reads CASSESTRGGRHNEQFF. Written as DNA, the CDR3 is TGCGCCAGCAGTGAGTCGACTCGTGGCGGGAGACACAATGAGCAGTTCTTC.

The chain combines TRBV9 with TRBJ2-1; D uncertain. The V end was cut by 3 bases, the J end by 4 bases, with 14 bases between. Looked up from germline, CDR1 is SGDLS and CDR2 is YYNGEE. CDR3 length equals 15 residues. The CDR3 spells CASSAGSQYYNEQFF. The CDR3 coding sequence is TGTGCCAGCAGCGCCGGTTCCCAGTATTACAATGAGCAGTTCTTC. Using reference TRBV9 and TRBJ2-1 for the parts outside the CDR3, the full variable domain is DSGVTQTPKHLITATGQRVTLRCSPRSGDLSVYWYQQSLDQGLQFLIQYYNGEERAKGNILERFSAQQFPDLHSELNLSSLELGDSALYFCASSAGSQYYNEQFFGPGTRLTVL.

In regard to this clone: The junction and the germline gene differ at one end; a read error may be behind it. The chain's CDR3 is CASTLILF. CDR3 DNA: TGTGCCAGCACCCTCATCCTGTTT. The chain recombines TRBV9 with TRBJ1-4; D is uncertain. The CDR3 covers 8 residues. Germline CDR1 and CDR2: SGDLS and YYNGEE.

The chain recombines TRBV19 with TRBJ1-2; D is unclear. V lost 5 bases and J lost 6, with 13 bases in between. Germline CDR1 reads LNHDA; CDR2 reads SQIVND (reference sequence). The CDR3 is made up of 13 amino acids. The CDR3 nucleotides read TGTGCCAGTAGTTATCAGGCCTGGGATGGCTACACCTTC. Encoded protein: CASSYQAWDGYTF.